Listed here are 23 T cell receptor beta chains from one sample, sequenced in a study of cytomegalovirus exposure and HLA in healthy donors. This PCR relied on a set of 60 Vbeta primers and 13 Jbeta primers. Sequencing used immunoSEQ multiplex PCR; TCRdb keeps in-frame clones, though not all of them. The data hold about 110,000 clones, with roughly 68% observed a single time. The material sequenced was PBMCs. These receptors were collected from a woman in her 30s in good health and CMV-seronegative.

This chain uses TRBV5-4 with TRBJ1-3, with TRBD1 matching over 9 bases. This CDR3 contains 15 residues. The V gene's germline CDR1 is SGHNT and CDR2 YYREEE (reference sequence). The V and J ends lost 2 bases and 5 bases, in that order; junction bases with no gene match: 5. The CDR3 sequence is CASSLPGQGRNTIYF. For the CDR3, the DNA is TGTGCCAGCAGCTTACCGGGACAGGGTCGAAACACCATATATTTT.

This clone was counted a few times. Relative to the germline gene, one junction end is altered; a read error may explain this. This chain joins TRBV7-9 and TRBJ2-7; 8 bases are shared with TRBD2. The germline V gene encodes CDR1 SEHNR and CDR2 FQNEAQ (reference sequence). This CDR3 has 15 amino acids. The CDR3, as DNA: TGTGCCAGCAGCTTATCCGGGAGGGGCTCCGACGAGCAGTACTTC. It encodes CASSLSGRGSDEQYF.

In this sample, this clone turned up a few times. The chain employs TRBV20-1 and TRBJ2-1; D unclear. Looked up from germline, CDR1 is DFQATT and CDR2 is SNEGSKA (reference sequence). The length of the CDR3 is 11 residues. V lost 1 base and J 11 bases, leaving 9 bases between the germline ends. The CDR3 loop reads CSARVGFQQFF. CDR3 nucleotide sequence: TGCAGTGCTAGAGTGGGCTTTCAGCAGTTCTTC.

The chain uses TRBV4-2 and TRBJ1-1; TRBD1 is a possible D gene (6 bases). Germline-derived CDR1 and CDR2 are LGHNA and YNFKEQ. Trimming cost V 1 base and J 0 bases, with 9 bases left between them. The CDR3 is 15 residues long. CDR3 nucleotide sequence: TGTGCCAGCAGCCAAGCCCAGGGGATGAACACTGAAGCTTTCTTT. It translates to CASSQAQGMNTEAFF.

The rearrangement links TRBV6-1 to TRBJ2-7; no clear D gene. The V end lost 2 bases, the J end lost 0 bases, and 8 bases lay between the germline ends. The germline CDR1 and CDR2 sequences are MNHNS and SASEGT. The CDR3 sequence is 14 residues long. The CDR3 DNA reads TGTGCCAGCAGTGAATACAGCAGCTCCTACGAGCAGTACTTC. This encodes CASSEYSSSYEQYF.

V and J are TRBV5-1 and TRBJ2-5; possible D gene TRBD2, 5 bases. V was clipped by 4 bases and J by 2 bases, with 12 bases between them. The CDR3 covers 14 residues. The germline V gene has CDR1 SGHRS and CDR2 YFSETQ. The CDR3 reads CASSVGGLQETQYF. The CDR3 DNA sequence: TGCGCCAGCAGCGTTGGCGGGTTACAAGAGACCCAGTACTTC.

This clone has just one count. J is TRBJ2-1 and V is TRBV5-1; 15 nucleotides align to TRBD2. With 4 bases clipped from V and 6 bases from J, the junction kept 11 bases outside the gene matches. CDR1 SGHRS and CDR2 YFSETQ come from the germline V gene. CDR3 size: 18 residues. The CDR3 region is CASSTGLAGGLRGNEQFF. The CDR3 DNA reads as TGCGCCAGCAGCACGGGACTAGCGGGAGGTTTACGGGGCAATGAGCAGTTCTTC.

This clone was seen more than once but under ten times. The V and J genes are TRBV5-1 and TRBJ2-5, with TRBD1 as a possible D gene (6 bases). CDR1 and CDR2 from the germline V gene are SGHRS and YFSETQ. CDR3 length equals 14 residues. V gave up 1 base and J gave up 3 bases, with 10 bases separating them. The CDR3 nucleotides read TGCGCCAGCAGCTTGAACAGGGACGAAGAGACCCAGTACTTC. Its translation is CASSLNRDEETQYF.

The chain has TRBV5-4 and TRBJ2-2; 7 bases fit TRBD1. J was trimmed by 7 bases and V by 1 base; bases with no gene match: 7. CDR3 length: 15 residues. Germline values: CDR1 SGHNT, CDR2 YYREEE (reference sequence). CDR3 sequence: CASSLSRGFNGELFF. CDR3 nucleotide sequence: TGTGCCAGCAGCTTGTCCAGGGGGTTCAACGGGGAGCTGTTTTTT.

The chain carries TRBV5-6 and TRBJ1-1, with TRBD1 identical over 10 bases. The CDR3 sequence is 16 residues long. J gave up 3 bases and V 2 bases, and 7 bases lay outside the gene matches. Germline lookup yields CDR1 SGHDT and CDR2 YYEEEE. The CDR3 DNA sequence: TGTGCCAGCAGCTTCACCGGGACAGGGGTGGACACTGAAGCTTTCTTT. Its translation: CASSFTGTGVDTEAFF.

This clone was counted once. The CDR3 DNA is TGCGCCAGCAGCTTGGCTGGAGCTGCTTTCGGAAACACCATATATTTT. Residues: CASSLAGAAFGNTIYF. The J gene is TRBJ1-3, the V gene TRBV5-1; unclear D gene. The germline V gene has CDR1 SGHRS and CDR2 YFSETQ. The CDR3 runs 16 residues. The V end was cut by 0 bases, the J end by 4 bases, with 14 bases between.

The chain combines TRBV7-9 with TRBJ2-5; TRBD2 aligns across 8 bases. TRBJ2-7 explains the end of the DNA better; the J call may be wrong. CDR1 is SEHNR, CDR2 FQNEAQ, per germline (reference sequence). The CDR3 length is 15 residues. The CDR3 DNA is TGTGCCAGCAGCCAAATTATAGCGGGACCCTACGAGCAGTACTTC. It codes for CASSQIIAGPYEQYF.

The chain joins TRBV9 to TRBJ1-2; 8 bases align to TRBD1. Germline V lookup: CDR1 SGDLS, CDR2 YYNGEE. V dropped 3 bases and J dropped 3; count of bases not matched to a gene: 7. The CDR3 is made up of 15 amino acids. The DNA of the CDR3 is TGTGCCAGCAGCGCCTCAGCGACAGGGGACTATGGCTACACCTTC. Its translation: CASSASATGDYGYTF.

This chain uses TRBV10-3 with TRBJ2-4; D might be TRBD1 (6 bases). V was shortened by 10 bases and J by 3 bases, with 16 bases between the two germline ends. Germline V CDR1 and CDR2: ENHRY, SYGVKD. This CDR3 has 14 residues. The CDR3 protein is CATGDAVGKNIQYF. The CDR3 DNA reads as TGTGCCACAGGGGATGCCGTCGGCAAAAACATTCAGTACTTC.

This sequence joins TRBV30 and TRBJ2-1; 9 bases agree with TRBD2. The CDR3 sequence is 16 residues long. Germline assignment: CDR1 GTSNPN and CDR2 SVGIG (reference sequence). Trimming took 2 bases from V and 3 from J; bases not matched to a gene: 8. The CDR3 protein is CAWSTGVAGVYNEQFF. CDR3 coding DNA: TGTGCCTGGAGTACCGGGGTAGCGGGAGTCTACAATGAGCAGTTCTTC.

This chain connects TRBV7-3 to TRBJ2-7; TRBD1 is a possible D gene (5 bases). V shed 2 bases and J shed 3 bases, with 17 bases lying between them. CDR1 is SGHTA and CDR2 is FQGTGA in the germline V gene. The CDR3 totals 16 residues. As DNA, the CDR3 is TGTGCCAGCAGCTTATTAGGGGATACCACCATCTACGAGCAGTACTTC. Protein: CASSLLGDTTIYEQYF.

The rearrangement joins TRBV4-3 to TRBJ1-1; D not resolved. CDR1 LGHNA and CDR2 YSLEER come from the germline V gene. This CDR3 is 14 amino acids long. The ends were cut back, 0 bases at V and 1 base at J, with 6 bases in the middle. CDR3 coding DNA: TGCGCCAGCAGCCAAGAAGGAGCGAACACTGAAGCTTTCTTT. It encodes CASSQEGANTEAFF.

Only a few counts were recorded for this clone. This chain connects TRBV9 to TRBJ2-1; TRBD2 matches at 12 bases. The germline CDR1 and CDR2 sequences are SGDLS and YYNGEE. V dropped 3 bases and J dropped 6; count of bases not matched to a gene: 4. This CDR3 has 15 amino acids. CDR3 sequence (DNA): TGTGCCAGCAGCGGTTCTAGCGGGAGGGCCAATGAGCAGTTCTTC. The encoded protein is CASSGSSGRANEQFF.

The chain links TRBV2 to TRBJ1-5; 8 bases fit TRBD1. The V gene's germline CDR1 is SNHLY and CDR2 FYNNEI. The CDR3 spans 13 residues. V shed 9 bases, J shed 0 bases, and the junction held 1 base outside the gene matches. CDR3 sequence: CASDRGSNQPQHF. CDR3 DNA: TGTGCCAGTGACAGGGGTAGCAATCAGCCCCAGCATTTT. The full variable domain, rest sourced from reference TRBV2 and TRBJ1-5, is EPEVTQTPSHQVTQMGQEVILRCVPISNHLYFYWYRQILGQKVEFLVSFYNNEISEKSEIFDDQFSVERPDGSNFTLKIRSTKLEDSAMYFCASDRGSNQPQHFGDGTRLSIL.

V usage is TRBV29-1 and J usage is TRBJ2-5; D unresolved. Germline V CDR1 and CDR2: SQVTM, ANQGSEA. There are 13 residues in the CDR3. V was cut by 1 base and J by 8 bases, with 14 bases left in between. CDR3 nucleotide sequence: TGCAGCGTTGAAGGGAGATTCGGTGGCACCCAGTACTTC. Protein: CSVEGRFGGTQYF. Full variable domain (remainder filled in from reference TRBV29-1 and TRBJ2-5): SAVISQKPSRDICQRGTSLTIQCQVDSQVTMMFWYRQQPGQSLTLIATANQGSEATYESGFVIDKFPISRPNLTFSTLTVSNMSPEDSSIYLCSVEGRFGGTQYFGPGTRLLVL.

This clone was counted only a few times. The rearrangement uses TRBV5-1 and TRBJ2-7, with 11 bases lining up with TRBD2. CDR1 and CDR2 (germline): SGHRS, YFSETQ. The CDR3 sequence is 15 residues long. The V gene end was trimmed by 3 bases and the J gene end by 6 bases; junction bases not matched to a gene: 8. DNA of the CDR3: TGCGCCAGCAGCTACTCACTAGCGGGAGACTTCGAGCAGTACTTC. This encodes CASSYSLAGDFEQYF. Combining the CDR3 with reference TRBV5-1 and TRBJ2-7 gives the whole variable domain KAGVTQTPRYLIKTRGQQVTLSCSPISGHRSVSWYQQTPGQGLQFLFEYFSETQRNKGNFPGRFSGRQFSNSRSEMNVSTLELGDSALYLCASSYSLAGDFEQYFGPGTRLTVT.

The chain employs TRBV5-1 and TRBJ2-3, with D tentatively TRBD1 (6 bases). V lost 0 bases and J 2 bases, leaving 10 bases between the germline ends. Germline values: CDR1 SGHRS, CDR2 YFSETQ. This CDR3 has 15 amino acids. The CDR3 sequence is CASSLGGDITDTQYF. The CDR3 DNA sequence: TGCGCCAGCAGCTTGGGAGGGGACATCACAGATACGCAGTATTTT.

This rearrangement joins TRBV9 to TRBJ2-1; TRBD2 aligns across 13 bases. The CDR3 loop spans 15 amino acids. CDR1 and CDR2 (germline): SGDLS, YYNGEE. Trimming cost V 9 bases and J 7 bases; bases outside gene matches: 10. The CDR3 region has the DNA TGTGCCACCGGACCGGGACTAGCGGGACTAAATGAGCAGTTCTTC. Translation gives CATGPGLAGLNEQFF.